The 4 T cell receptor beta chains listed next were all sequenced from one sample in a study of CD8 T cells in ankylosing spondylitis. Study-wide results and limits: Eight highly homologous variants formed a TCR beta motif that appeared characteristic of ankylosing spondylitis blood.

In TCRdb, the 5' RACE reads were re-called with MiXCR into one record per CDR3 protein. The profile shows just under 550,000 distinct CDR3 sequences, roughly 13% of them singletons. Their target antigens are unknown. Material: blood, either unsorted or a sorted T cell fraction (not recorded which). These receptors originate from a male donor with ankylosing spondylitis.

This clonotype was observed many times. The rearrangement links TRBV12-3 or TRBV12-4 to TRBJ1-6, with D possibly matching TRBD1 (6 bases). The CDR3 totals 14 residues. Trimming took 5 bases from V and 8 from J, leaving 13 bases between them. The CDR3 spells CASSRTRGDSPLHF. As DNA, the CDR3 is TGTGCCAGCAGTCGGACAAGGGGGGATTCACCCCTCCACTTT.

A remark on this clonotype: With a much larger clone just one base away, this may be a read error. The chain links TRBV2 to TRBJ1-5; D ambiguous. With 10 bases removed from V and 0 bases from J, the gap between germline ends came to 10 bases. The CDR3 contains 13 residues. Germline loops: CDR1 SNHLY, CDR2 FYNNEI. The CDR3 region is CATLRDSNQPQHF. Here the CDR3 DNA reads TGTGCCACCCTGCGGGATAGCAATCAGCCCCAGCATTTT.

This clonotype was found many times. The chain carries TRBV7-2 and TRBJ2-1, with TRBD2 matching 13 bases. This CDR3 is 15 amino acids long. V trimming: 5 bases; J trimming: 7 bases; junction bases outside the gene matches: 5. CDR1 is SGHTA and CDR2 is FQGNSA in the germline V gene. The CDR3 here is CASSRGLAGANEQFF. DNA of the CDR3: TGTGCCAGCAGCAGAGGACTAGCGGGGGCTAATGAGCAGTTCTTC.

V gene TRBV3-1 combines with J gene TRBJ2-1, with 11 bases lining up with TRBD2. Germline V lookup: CDR1 LGHDT, CDR2 YNNKEL (reference sequence). V lost 1 base to trimming and J lost 14 bases; unmatched junction nucleotides: 13. The CDR3 runs 16 residues. The CDR3 DNA is TGTGCCAGCAGCCAAGCCCTAGCGGGAGGTACCGACCGTGAGTTCTTC. It translates to CASSQALAGGTDREFF.